This T cell receptor (beta chain) derives from a study of blood T cell repertoires in COVID-19. The data were produced by immunoSEQ multiplex PCR, yet TCRdb's version contains in-frame clones alone and is incomplete. The table has about 63,000 clones, approximately 87% seen once. After removal of 3 bases from V and 9 bases from J, the junction contained 5 bases not matched to a gene. This CDR3 region has 13 residues. Germline lookup yields CDR1 LNHDA and CDR2 SQIVND (reference sequence). This receptor was identified in a man in his fifties with active COVID-19. Sequenced input: peripheral blood. The chain employs TRBV19 and TRBJ2-1, with 7 bases identical to TRBD2. The CDR3 DNA reads as TGTGCCAGTAGTATCCGGGCGGGAGTTGAGCAGTTCTTC. This sequence encodes CASSIRAGVEQFF.